This entry describes one T cell receptor (beta chain). Antigen specificity is unknown. Those with alopecia areata gave lesional scalp punch biopsies and peripheral blood. The data are from a study of CD8+ T cells in alopecia areata. For the study at large: Tofacitinib administration to treated patients was oral, at 5 to 10 mg twice daily. Overall study results and limits: Clarity of TCR sharing across patients fell short of that in mice, possibly HLA-related. Lesional scalp, notably in alopecia totalis/universalis, had clonality above that of normal scalp.

Extracted from the samples, RNA was reverse transcribed into cDNA to serve as the sequencing template. Repertoires were generated with immunoSEQ multiplex PCR, while TCRdb's copy carries only in-frame clones and drops some. The sample yields roughly 120,000 clones, roughly two fifths seen once. The CDR3 is 14 amino acids. V gave up 1 base and J gave up 6 bases, with 12 bases separating them. Germline loops: CDR1 SEHNR, CDR2 FQNEAQ (reference sequence). The sequencing input was CD4+ T cells sorted from blood. The sequence derives from a human donor with alopecia areata. The chain combines TRBV7-9 with TRBJ2-5; possibly TRBD1 for D (5 bases). The DNA of the CDR3 is TGTGCCAGCAGCTTAGATCAGGGCGTGAAGACCCAGTACTTC. Translating gives CASSLDQGVKTQYF.